This TCR beta chain was recovered during a study of blood T cells in healthy people across ages. The study, taken as a whole, reports: Expanded clonotype changes were possibly confounded by unknown donor CMV status.

The second PCR ran roughly 6 to 11 cycles with a sample-barcoded 5' primer and J-beta primers. In TCRdb, the 5' RACE reads were re-called with MiXCR into one record per CDR3 protein. Here the sample spans about 1.6 million distinct CDR3 sequences, about 35% being singletons. The ends lost 8 bases at V and 4 bases at J; junction bases unmatched: 3. The germline V gene has CDR1 SGHVS and CDR2 FQNEAQ. The CDR3 runs 14 residues. As regards this clonotype: Antigen unknown.

The gene calls are TRBV7-8 and TRBJ2-3, with 13 bases matching TRBD2. This TCR was sampled from a woman aged 25 to 39 in good health. Sequencing was done on a sample of blood. CDR3 sequence reads: CASRTSGSSDTQYF. The DNA for the CDR3 is TGTGCCAGCCGGACTAGCGGGAGCTCAGATACGCAGTATTTT.